This T cell receptor beta chain is drawn from a study of OX40 agonist ivuxolimab in advanced cancers. CDR1 SGDLS and CDR2 YYNGEE come from the germline V gene. With 4 bases removed from V and 1 base from J, the gap between germline ends came to 4 bases. This CDR3 region has 12 residues. Assay used: immunoSEQ multiplex PCR; TCRdb lists only in-frame clones, some missing. The repertoire holds about 49,000 clones, with 85% as singletons. Exclusion applied to patients with autoimmune disease history or systemic immunosuppression. This clone has only a few counts. This TCR was recovered from an adult with an advanced solid tumor such as melanoma, head and neck, liver or kidney cancer. The chain recombines TRBV9 with TRBJ2-3; D remains unclear. This material consisted of CD4+ or CD8+ T cells sorted from blood, taken in a trial of the OX40 agonist ivuxolimab. This chain's CDR3 is CASSQGTDTQYF. The DNA for the CDR3 is TGTGCCAGCAGCCAGGGCACAGATACGCAGTATTTT. Supplemented by reference TRBV9 and TRBJ2-3, the full variable domain reads DSGVTQTPKHLITATGQRVTLRCSPRSGDLSVYWYQQSLDQGLQFLIQYYNGEERAKGNILERFSAQQFPDLHSELNLSSLELGDSALYFCASSQGTDTQYFGPGTRLTVL.